The rows below give T cell receptor beta chains drawn from one sample of a study of cytomegalovirus exposure and HLA in healthy donors. Measured with immunoSEQ multiplex PCR; TCRdb has only the in-frame clones, and not every one. The table has 100,000 to 150,000 clones, 78% seen once. Sequenced: PBMCs. All receptors derive from a man aged 30 to 39 in good health and CMV-seropositive. CDR3s leave out the opening cysteine and the closing phenylalanine or tryptophan. D genes are given only for firm matches.

v_call	d_call	cdr3_aa
TRBV19	TRBD1	ASSLGPGGRYEQY
TRBV27	-	ASSQTPPTDTQY
TRBV27	TRBD1	ASSPRLTGRNEKLF
TRBV5-1	TRBD1	ASSSKSGTVSGANVLT
TRBV14	-	ASSQLGDFYEQY
TRBV7-9	-	ASRLSGTLDEQF
TRBV4-1	-	ASSHGLRFDGDTQY
TRBV7-8	-	ASSSGFNEQY
TRBV28	TRBD2	ASSFGPGLISTDTQY
TRBV28	-	ASSFSGLSLF
TRBV11-1	-	ASSPPDRAKNIQY
TRBV19	TRBD1	ASSISGGQGETQY
TRBV6-1	TRBD1	ASSGGQAVYEQY
TRBV30	TRBD1	AVGTGSIGEPQH
TRBV27	TRBD2	ASSSRWGQDLAGGSDTQY
TRBV19	-	ASSIARVGTDTQY
TRBV11-2	TRBD2	ASSWGGGSYEQY
TRBV5-5	-	ASSLEAGITYEQY
TRBV7-8	-	ASSSRGDQPQH
TRBV10-1	-	ASSPQQLGEQY
TRBV15	-	ATSTGTPNTGELF
TRBV27	TRBD2	ASSSSGRLWEQY
TRBV7-7	TRBD2	ASSSRTSGFHNEQF
TRBV7-9	-	ASLPTPEYTGELF
TRBV10-3	-	AISPDREQY
TRBV6-5	TRBD1	ASTGDRDYEQY
TRBV27	-	ASSSPGIEKLF
TRBV25-1	TRBD1	ASPCKGQVGGTEAF
TRBV6-1	TRBD2	ASTGREGRYEQY
TRBV21-1	-	ASSKALQTSGLDNEQF
TRBV18	TRBD1	ASSTFTGGDGYT
TRBV7-6	-	ASSPARGGSEQY
TRBV30	-	AGRAIGNTIY
TRBV28	-	ASSREGYSNQPQH
TRBV28	TRBD1	ASSMTGQPKAYNEQF
TRBV2	TRBD1	ASRTGNTVNEQF
TRBV30	-	AWSVAGPNGYT